This T cell receptor (beta chain) was profiled in a study of blood T cell repertoires in COVID-19. At the level of the study: The origin of the acute and convalescent COVID-19 samples was the United States, Italy and Spain.

The CDR3 length is 12 residues. Germline loops: CDR1 MNHEY, CDR2 SVGEGT. The V gene lost 5 bases and the J gene lost 0 bases, with 3 bases spanning the gap. In the source study's methods: Amplification from reference gene primers served as the basis for estimated nucleated cell counts. Measured with immunoSEQ multiplex PCR; TCRdb has only the in-frame clones, and not every one. The DNA was the basis for D and trimming; V, J and clone size are from that table. The sample yields roughly 140,000 clones, around four fifths seen once. Recruitment covered over 20 US areas and drew participants whose ages spanned roughly 18 to 95 years.

The J gene is TRBJ2-3, the V gene TRBV6-2 or TRBV6-3; no firm D call. The TCR was taken from a woman between 40 and 55 years old who had recovered from COVID-19. The sequenced sample was PBMCs or T cells enriched from blood (not recorded which). CDR3 sequence reads: CASSLSTDTQYF. The CDR3 DNA reads as TGTGCCAGCAGTCTAAGCACAGATACGCAGTATTTT.